This T cell receptor (beta chain) came from a study of control samples from healthy donors and cancer patients. The V end was cut by 3 bases, the J end by 3 bases, with 17 bases between. The V gene's germline CDR1 is LNHDA and CDR2 SQIVND (reference sequence). The CDR3 spans 17 residues. Repertoires were generated with immunoSEQ multiplex PCR, while TCRdb's copy carries only in-frame clones and drops some. Of under 85,000 clones in the sample, around 95% were seen once. Sequencing was done on a sample of blood. The chain couples TRBV19 to TRBJ1-4; no firm D call. The sequence was obtained from a woman aged 40 to 55 in good health. The CDR3 here is CASSIWAEADPNEKLFF. The CDR3 nucleotides read TGTGCCAGTAGTATTTGGGCGGAGGCAGATCCTAATGAAAAACTGTTTTTT. The whole variable domain, remainder taken from reference TRBV19 and TRBJ1-4, is DGGITQSPKYLFRKEGQNVTLSCEQNLNHDAMYWYRQDPGQGLRLIYYSQIVNDFQKGDIAEGYSVSREKKESFPLTVTSAQKNPTAFYLCASSIWAEADPNEKLFFGSGTQLSVL.